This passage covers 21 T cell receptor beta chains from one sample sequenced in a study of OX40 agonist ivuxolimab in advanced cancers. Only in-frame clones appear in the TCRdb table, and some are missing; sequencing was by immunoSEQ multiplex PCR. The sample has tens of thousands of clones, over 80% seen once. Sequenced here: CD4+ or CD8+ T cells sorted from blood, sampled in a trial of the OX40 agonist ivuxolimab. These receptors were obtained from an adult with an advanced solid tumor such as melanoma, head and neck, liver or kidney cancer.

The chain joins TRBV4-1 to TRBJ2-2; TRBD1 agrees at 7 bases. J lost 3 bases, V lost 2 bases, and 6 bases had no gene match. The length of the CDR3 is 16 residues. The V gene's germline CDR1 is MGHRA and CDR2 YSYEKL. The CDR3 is CASSQRQGRDTGELFF. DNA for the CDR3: TGCGCCAGCAGCCAAAGACAGGGTCGAGACACCGGGGAGCTGTTTTTT.

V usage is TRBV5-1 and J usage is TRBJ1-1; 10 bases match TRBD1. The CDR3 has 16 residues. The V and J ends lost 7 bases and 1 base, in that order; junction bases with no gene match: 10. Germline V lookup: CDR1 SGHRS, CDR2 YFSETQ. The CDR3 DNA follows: TGCGCCAGCGGGGCCGGGACAGGGGAAGGGAACACTGAAGCTTTCTTT. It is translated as CASGAGTGEGNTEAFF.

The CDR3 here is CASSYSLGTGLRGYTF. The CDR3 DNA sequence: TGTGCCAGCAGTTACAGCCTCGGGACGGGGTTAAGGGGCTACACCTTC. The chain uses TRBV6-5 and TRBJ1-2; tentative D call: TRBD1 (5 bases). CDR3 length: 16 residues. In germline, CDR1 is MNHEY, CDR2 SVGAGI. Trimming pared 2 bases from V and 8 bases from J, leaving 21 bases between.

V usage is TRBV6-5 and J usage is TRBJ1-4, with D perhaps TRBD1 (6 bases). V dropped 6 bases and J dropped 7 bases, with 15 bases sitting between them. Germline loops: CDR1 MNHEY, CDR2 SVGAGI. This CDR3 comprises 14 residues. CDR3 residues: CASRPGAFGEKLFF. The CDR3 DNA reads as TGTGCCAGCAGACCAGGGGCGTTTGGTGAAAAACTGTTTTTT.

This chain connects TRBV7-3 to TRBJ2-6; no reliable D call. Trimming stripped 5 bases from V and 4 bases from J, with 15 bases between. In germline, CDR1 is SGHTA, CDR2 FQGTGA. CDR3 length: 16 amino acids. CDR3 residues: CASSARPGTGANVLTF. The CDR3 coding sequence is TGTGCCAGCAGCGCCCGGCCAGGTACGGGGGCCAACGTCCTGACTTTC.

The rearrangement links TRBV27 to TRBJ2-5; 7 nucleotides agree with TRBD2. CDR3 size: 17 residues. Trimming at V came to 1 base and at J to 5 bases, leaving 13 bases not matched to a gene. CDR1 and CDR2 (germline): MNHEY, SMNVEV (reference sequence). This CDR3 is CASSLWGGRGLGETQYF. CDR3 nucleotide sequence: TGTGCCAGCAGTTTATGGGGCGGGAGAGGGCTTGGGGAGACCCAGTACTTC.

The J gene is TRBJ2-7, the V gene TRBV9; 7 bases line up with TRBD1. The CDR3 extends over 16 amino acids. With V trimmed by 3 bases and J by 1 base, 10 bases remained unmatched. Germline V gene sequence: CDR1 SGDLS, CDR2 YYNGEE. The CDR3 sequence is CASSGQGGQQSYEQYF. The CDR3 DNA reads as TGTGCCAGCAGCGGACAGGGCGGACAGCAGTCCTACGAGCAGTACTTC.

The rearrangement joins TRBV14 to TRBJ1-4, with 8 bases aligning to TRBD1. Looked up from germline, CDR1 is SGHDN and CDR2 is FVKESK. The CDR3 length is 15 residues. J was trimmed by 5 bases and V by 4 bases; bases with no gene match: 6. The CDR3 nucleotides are TGTGCCAGCAGCCCTTATACAGGGGGGAATGAAAAACTGTTTTTT. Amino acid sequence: CASSPYTGGNEKLFF.

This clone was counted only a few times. In DNA, the CDR3 is TGTGTCTTGAGGGTCCTCACTGAAGCTTTCTTT. It specifies CVLRVLTEAFF. V is TRBV30 and J is TRBJ1-1; no firm D call. CDR1 is GTSNPN and CDR2 is SVGIG in the germline V gene (reference sequence). The CDR3 is made up of 11 amino acids. The whole variable domain, remainder taken from reference TRBV30 and TRBJ1-1, is SQTIHQWPATLVQPVGSPLSLECTVEGTSNPNLYWYRQAAGRGLQLLFYSVGIGQISSEVPQNLSASRPQDRQFILSSKKLLLSDSGFYLCVLRVLTEAFFGQGTRLTVV.

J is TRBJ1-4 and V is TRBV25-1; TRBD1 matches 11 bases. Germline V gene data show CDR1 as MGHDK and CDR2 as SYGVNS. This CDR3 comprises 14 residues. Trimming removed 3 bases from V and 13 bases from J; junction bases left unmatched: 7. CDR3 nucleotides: TGTGCCAGCAGTGACGGGACAGGGGGTCTTGGACTGTTTTTT. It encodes CASSDGTGGLGLFF. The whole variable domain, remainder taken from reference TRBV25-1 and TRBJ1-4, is EADIYQTPRYLVIGTGKKITLECSQTMGHDKMYWYQQDPGMELHLIHYSYGVNSTEKGDLSSESTVSRIRTEHFPLTLESARPSHTSQYLCASSDGTGGLGLFFGSGTQLSVL.

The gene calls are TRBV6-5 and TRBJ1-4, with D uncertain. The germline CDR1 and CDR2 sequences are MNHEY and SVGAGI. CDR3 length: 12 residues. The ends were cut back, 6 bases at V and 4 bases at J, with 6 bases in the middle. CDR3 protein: CASRKGNEKLFF. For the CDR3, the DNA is TGTGCCAGCAGAAAGGGTAATGAAAAACTGTTTTTT.

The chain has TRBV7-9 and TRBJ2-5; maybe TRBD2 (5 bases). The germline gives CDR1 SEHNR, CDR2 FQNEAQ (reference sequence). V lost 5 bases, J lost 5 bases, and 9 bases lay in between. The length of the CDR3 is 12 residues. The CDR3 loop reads CASSLSGETQYF. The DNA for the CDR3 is TGTGCCAGCAGCCTCTCGGGGGAGACCCAGTACTTC.

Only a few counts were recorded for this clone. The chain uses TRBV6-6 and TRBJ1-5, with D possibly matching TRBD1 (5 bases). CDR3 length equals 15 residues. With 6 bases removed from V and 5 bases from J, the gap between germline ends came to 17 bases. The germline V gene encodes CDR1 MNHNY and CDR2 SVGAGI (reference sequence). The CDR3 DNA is TGTGCCAGCAGCCCTGGGACGGATGAGGATCAGCCCCAGCATTTT. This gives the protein CASSPGTDEDQPQHF.

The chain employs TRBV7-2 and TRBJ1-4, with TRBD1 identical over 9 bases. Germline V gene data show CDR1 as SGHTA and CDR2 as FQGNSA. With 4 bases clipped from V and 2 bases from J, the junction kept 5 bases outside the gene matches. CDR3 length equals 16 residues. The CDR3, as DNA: TGTGCCAGCAGCTCTGGACAGGGGACGACTAATGAAAAACTGTTTTTT. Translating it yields CASSSGQGTTNEKLFF. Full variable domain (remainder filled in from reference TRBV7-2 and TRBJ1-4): GAGVSQSPSNKVTEKGKDVELRCDPISGHTALYWYRQSLGQGLEFLIYFQGNSAPDKSGLPSDRFSAERTGGSVSTLTIQRTQQEDSAVYLCASSSGQGTTNEKLFFGSGTQLSVL.

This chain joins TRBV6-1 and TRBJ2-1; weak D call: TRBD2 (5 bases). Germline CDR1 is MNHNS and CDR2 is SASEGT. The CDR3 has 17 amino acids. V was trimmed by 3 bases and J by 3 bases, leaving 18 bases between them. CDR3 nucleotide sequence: TGTGCCAGCAGTGATTATTTAGTCGGGATCGGCTACAATGAGCAGTTCTTC. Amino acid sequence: CASSDYLVGIGYNEQFF.

The CDR3 DNA sequence: TGTGCCAGCAGTTTGGGGCTAGCACGAGAGCAGTACTTC. Translation: CASSLGLAREQYF. The chain recombines TRBV27 with TRBJ2-7; D possibly uses TRBD1 or TRBD2 (5 bases each). The germline V gene encodes CDR1 MNHEY and CDR2 SMNVEV (reference sequence). Trimming shortened V by 3 bases and J by 7 bases, and 13 bases separated the two germline ends. The CDR3 is 13 residues long.

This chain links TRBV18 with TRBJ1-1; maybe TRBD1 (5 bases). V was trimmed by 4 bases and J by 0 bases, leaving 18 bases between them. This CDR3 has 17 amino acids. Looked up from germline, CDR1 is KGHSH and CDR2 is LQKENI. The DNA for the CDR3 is TGTGCCAGCTCACTATCTTTCCCAGGGCGAATGAACACTGAAGCTTTCTTT. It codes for CASSLSFPGRMNTEAFF.

The CDR3 reads CASSLAGGDGNQPQHF. The CDR3 nucleotides are TGTGCCAGCAGCTTGGCTGGAGGGGACGGCAATCAGCCCCAGCATTTT. The chain has TRBV5-5 and TRBJ1-5; weak D call: TRBD1 (5 bases). From germline, CDR1 is SGHKS and CDR2 YYEKEE (reference sequence). This CDR3 is 16 amino acids long. The V and J ends lost 0 bases and 2 bases respectively, with 12 bases between them.

CDR3 DNA: TGTGCCAGCAGCTTAAATAGGGAGACCCAGTACTTC. It is translated as CASSLNRETQYF. This chain uses TRBV7-6 with TRBJ2-5; D unclear. Germline values: CDR1 SGHVS, CDR2 FNYEAQ. The V gene lost 2 bases and the J gene lost 5 bases, with 6 bases spanning the gap. The CDR3 runs to 12 residues.

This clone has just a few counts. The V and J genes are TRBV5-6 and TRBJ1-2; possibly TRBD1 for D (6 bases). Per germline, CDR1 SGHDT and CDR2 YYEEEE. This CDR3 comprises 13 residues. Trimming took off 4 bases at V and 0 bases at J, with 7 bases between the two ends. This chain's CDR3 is CASSRGTNYGYTF. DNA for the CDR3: TGTGCCAGCAGCAGGGGGACTAACTATGGCTACACCTTC. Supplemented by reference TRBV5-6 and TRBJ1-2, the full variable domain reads DAGVTQSPTHLIKTRGQQVTLRCSPKSGHDTVSWYQQALGQGPQFIFQYYEEEERQRGNFPDRFSGHQFPNYSSELNVNALLLGDSALYLCASSRGTNYGYTFGSGTRLTVV.

The CDR3 here is CASSLTLRVNGELFF. In DNA, the CDR3 is TGTGCCAGCAGCTTAACGCTCAGGGTTAACGGGGAGCTGTTTTTT. V gene TRBV7-3 combines with J gene TRBJ2-2; TRBD1 might be the D (5 bases). CDR1 is SGHTA, CDR2 FQGTGA, per germline. The CDR3 is made up of 15 amino acids. Deletions cut 0 bases from V and 7 bases from J, with 12 bases between.